This TCR beta chain was recovered during a study of T cell responses to AZD1222 COVID-19 vaccine. The CDR3 extends over 14 amino acids. V lost 4 bases and J lost 5; bases outside the gene matches: 3. Per the germline V gene, CDR1 is SGHRS and CDR2 is YFSETQ. Assay: immunoSEQ multiplex PCR; the TCRdb copy retains only in-frame clones and omits some. The table lists 90,000 to 120,000 clones, roughly 90% of them singletons. The source of this sequence is an adult in good health. The V call is TRBV5-1, the J call TRBJ2-5; 12 bases match TRBD2. Sequenced here: peripheral blood, sampled on day 0 of MenACWY control vaccination. Here the CDR3 reads CASSMGLAGETQYF. CDR3 nucleotides: TGCGCCAGCAGCATGGGACTAGCGGGCGAGACCCAGTACTTC. Together with reference TRBV5-1 and TRBJ2-5, the CDR3 gives the full variable domain: KAGVTQTPRYLIKTRGQQVTLSCSPISGHRSVSWYQQTPGQGLQFLFEYFSETQRNKGNFPGRFSGRQFSNSRSEMNVSTLELGDSALYLCASSMGLAGETQYFGPGTRLLVL.